Below are 7 T cell receptor beta chains sequenced from a single sample in a study of post-analysis software for immune sequencing data. Study conclusions and caveats: Controls had lower frequencies than patients of four or five TRBV segments, which included TRBV5-6, TRBV5-1 and TRBV20-1.

The antigens for these receptors are not known. Tagging with unique molecular identifiers was a feature of the TCR beta cDNA libraries. Each CDR3 protein gets one entry after TCRdb re-called the PCR reads with MiXCR. In the table there are 600,000 to 750,000 distinct CDR3 sequences, 59% of which are singletons. The material sequenced was blood. The receptors were sampled from a girl aged 2-10 years with multiple sclerosis.

This clonotype has a handful of counts. This chain joins TRBV7-2 and TRBJ2-5; 7 nucleotides agree with TRBD2. Germline V CDR1 and CDR2: SGHTA, FQGNSA. This CDR3 contains 16 residues. V lost 5 bases, J lost 2 bases, and 11 bases stayed unmatched. Here the CDR3 DNA reads TGTGCCAGCAGCCCCCGGGACTATCATAGACAAGAGACCCAGTACTTC. It encodes CASSPRDYHRQETQYF.

The CDR3 bases are TGTGCCAGCTCACCTACAGACAGCCAAGAGACCCAGTACTTC. This encodes CASSPTDSQETQYF. The rearrangement joins TRBV18 to TRBJ2-5; D might be TRBD1 (5 bases). CDR3 length: 14 residues. Germline V gene sequence: CDR1 KGHSH, CDR2 LQKENI. Trimming removed 3 bases at V and 1 base at J, with 9 bases between.

The genes are TRBV20-1 and TRBJ1-1; no reliable D call. Trimming removed 3 bases at V and 1 base at J, with 15 bases between. Germline V gene data show CDR1 as DFQATT and CDR2 as SNEGSKA (reference sequence). The CDR3 runs 15 residues. In DNA, the CDR3 is TGCAGTGCTAGGGACCTCGGCTTGTGGAACACTGAAGCTTTCTTT. Translated, it gives CSARDLGLWNTEAFF.

This rearrangement joins TRBV12-5 to TRBJ1-5, with no clear D. This CDR3 contains 11 residues. Germline CDR1 is LGHNT and CDR2 is FRNRAP. V was cut by 6 bases and J by 1 base, with 1 base left in between. The CDR3 coding sequence is TGTGCTAGTGGGAGCAATCAGCCCCAGCATTTT. Protein: CASGSNQPQHF.

J is TRBJ2-3 and V is TRBV29-1; TRBD2 might be the D (6 bases). This CDR3 has 11 amino acids. Germline V gene lookup returns CDR1 SQVTM and CDR2 ANQGSEA. V was pared by 7 bases and J by 4 bases, with 9 bases between. CDR3 coding DNA: TGCAGCGGGTCGGGGGCAGATACGCAGTATTTT. This encodes CSGSGADTQYF.

This clonotype was picked up a small number of times. This chain uses TRBV2 with TRBJ2-7; 9 positions match TRBD1. Germline lookup yields CDR1 SNHLY and CDR2 FYNNEI. This CDR3 spans 15 amino acids. With 4 bases clipped from V and 0 bases from J, the junction kept 4 bases outside the gene matches. The CDR3 DNA reads TGTGCCAGCAGTGGGGGGACAGGGTTCTCCTACGAGCAGTACTTC. The encoded protein is CASSGGTGFSYEQYF.

V gene TRBV4-1 combines with J gene TRBJ2-1; 12 bases map to TRBD2. J lost 0 bases, V lost 2 bases, and 11 bases had no gene match. This CDR3 is built from 20 residues. The V gene's germline CDR1 is MGHRA and CDR2 YSYEKL. The CDR3 reads CASSQPTSGRSPSSYNEQFF. The DNA for the CDR3 is TGCGCCAGCAGCCAACCTACTAGCGGGAGGTCACCCAGCTCCTACAATGAGCAGTTCTTC.